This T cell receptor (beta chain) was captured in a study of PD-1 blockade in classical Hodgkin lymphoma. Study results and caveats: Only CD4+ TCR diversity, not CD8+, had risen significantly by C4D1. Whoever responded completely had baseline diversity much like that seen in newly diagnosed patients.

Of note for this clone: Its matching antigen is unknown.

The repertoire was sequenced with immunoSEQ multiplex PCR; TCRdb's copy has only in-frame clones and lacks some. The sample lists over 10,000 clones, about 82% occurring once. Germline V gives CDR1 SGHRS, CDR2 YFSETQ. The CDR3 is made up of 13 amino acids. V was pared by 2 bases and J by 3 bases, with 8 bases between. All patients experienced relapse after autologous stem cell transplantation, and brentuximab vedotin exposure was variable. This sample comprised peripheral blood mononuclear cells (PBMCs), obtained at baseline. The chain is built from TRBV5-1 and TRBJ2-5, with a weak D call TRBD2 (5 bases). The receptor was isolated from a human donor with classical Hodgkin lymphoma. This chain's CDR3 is CASSFEAEETQYF. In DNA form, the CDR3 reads TGCGCCAGCAGCTTCGAAGCGGAAGAGACCCAGTACTTC.